The T cell receptor (beta chain) described here comes from a study of shared clonotypes between healthy human individuals (dated by TCRdb to the early 2020s). With regard to the full study: A couple of women and a few men aged 18 to 49 years were included in the cohort. For each donor, CD4 naive and CD4 memory were each given three plates, CD8 naive was given two plates, and CD8 memory was given one plate. To estimate repertoire size and how much clonotype sharing occurs between individuals, the study deeply sequenced the blood TCR repertoires of five healthy adults. Different laboratories and diverse techniques were used to prepare libraries and sequence TCR repertoires, to increase sequencing depth and limit assay-specific biases. Leukapheresis yielded between about 0.85 and 10 billion PBMCs per donor. Study-wide findings and limitations: Across a handful of donors, about 4.5% of naive CD4, roughly 3.4% of naive CD8, about 2% of memory CD4, and approximately 0.4% of memory CD8 clonotypes were shared. Pairwise subsampling led to the expectation that sequencing depth would affect the degree of clonotype sharing among donors. Sampling was restricted to blood, and TCR repertoires in tissues likely differ from the TCR repertoires found in blood. Rarefaction of sorted-subset datasets indicated incomplete sequencing despite the large sequencing depth. Larger estimated clonotype richness was generally found for naive subsets than for memory subsets. Compared with non-shared clonotypes, the clonotypes found in all four sorted-subset donors had higher generation probabilities. Because the study included a small number of donors, the genetic and exposure-history diversity represented was limited.

Relative to germline, V is 6 bases shorter and J is 2 bases shorter, with 11 bases between their ends. Taken from the germline V gene, the CDR1 and CDR2 loops are MGHRA and YSYEKL. From the cysteine through the phenylalanine, the CDR3 covers 14 amino acids. Only the CDR3 portion is preserved as DNA: 42 bases, with reading frame beginning at the first base. Using the deep immunoSEQ assay, TCR CDR3 regions were amplified from genomic DNA by multiplex PCR. Genomic DNA extracted from each cell subset was distributed evenly over all wells of several immunoSEQ 96-well plates, and each plate served as one replicate. For sorted subsets, about 220 ng of genomic DNA, equivalent to roughly 33,000 T cell genomes, went into each replicate PCR. Purified libraries were quantified with a Qubit 3.0 fluorometer, sized on a Bioanalyzer 2100, and re-quantified with the KAPA Library Quantification kit. Every immunoSEQ 96-well plate was sequenced on a dedicated single-read 150-cycle Illumina NextSeq 550 flow cell. In the authors' own workflow: The immunoSEQ output contained only junctional sequences without quality scores, so filtering could not match that applied to full-length reads. Sequences were annotated with PyIR, a Python wrapper for IgBLAST v1.9, using IMGT germline references to assign V/J genes and CDR3. Reads with weak V/J assignments (E-value above 1e-6), missing CDR3, stop codons, out-of-frame junctions, or ambiguous translated residues were removed. V3J clonotypes were defined as sequences sharing an identical inferred V gene, J gene, and CDR3 amino acid sequence. Percentage overlap between repertoires was computed as shared unique clonotypes divided by the size of the smaller repertoire. Richness of each repertoire was evaluated using RTK rarefaction, the Chao1 estimator, and Recon v2.1 estimates of unobserved clonotypes. For all TCRbeta clonotypes obtained by the gDNA method from a few donors, generation probabilities were computed with OLGA. Sourced from immuneACCESS, this table was stored by TCRdb with only in-frame sequences that have V and J called. A share of the clones is absent; for the studies checked, an unresolved V gene accounts for under half, and the remainder has no known explanation. V and J calls and clone size are given by that table; D and trimming were obtained from the DNA. This sample comprises around 300,000 clones, roughly 84% of them detected only once. 15% to 20% of the sample comes from the top ten.

The donors were healthy, HIV-negative adults who had no recently reported acute infections or vaccinations. Every donor was a Caucasian adult residing in Nashville, Tennessee, USA. The CD8 memory samples were a combination of magnetically selected CD45RO+ cells and CCR7-negative CD45RA+ effector memory (TemRA) cells. Blood was collected by leukapheresis, and PBMCs were isolated by Ficoll-Histopaque density gradient centrifugation and then cryopreserved in liquid nitrogen vapor phase. Analytical flow cytometry was used to check the purity and quantity of each magnetically sorted T cell population. Genomic DNA was isolated from each sorted fraction and quantified by UV absorbance on a Nanodrop 2000c. With respect to this clone: It has no known antigen specificity. Base quality data are lacking; no much larger clone is found one base away.

The TCR originated in a man in his late teens or twenties in good health. The sample consisted of memory CD8+ T cells sorted from blood. This sample's cell subset or site label indicates: CD45RO+ cells pooled with CCR7-negative TemRA cells. The chain joins TRBV4-1 to TRBJ2-1; the D gene cannot be resolved reliably. The DNA sequence is as follows: TGCGCCAGCAGGCATGAGGCGGCCTACAATGAGCAGTTCTTC. Its protein is CASRHEAAYNEQFF.